This is a list of T cell receptor beta chains from one sample in a study of CD8+ T cells in alopecia areata. Libraries were prepared by immunoSEQ multiplex PCR; TCRdb keeps only in-frame clonotypes and omits some of them. The data show roughly 200,000 clones, about 53% seen once. The sequencing here drew on CD8+ T cells sorted from blood, taken at week 24, from a patient treated with tofacitinib. These receptors were obtained from a human donor with alopecia areata. The CDR3 runs from the conserved cysteine through the conserved F or W. D genes are given only for firm matches. Some rows mark clone size as missing; the rest say once, few, many or name a class of expanded clone.

TRBJ2-7 13 TRBV5-1 - - CASSLVTSGEQYF TGCGCCAGCAGCTTGGTGACCTCAGGGGAGCAGTACTTC
TRBJ2-7 13 TRBV5-1 once - CASSEITSYEQYF TGCGCCAGCAGCGAGATTACCTCCTACGAGCAGTACTTC
TRBJ2-3 16 TRBV14 - - CASSQDWLSVGDTQYF TGTGCCAGCAGCCAAGATTGGCTATCGGTCGGAGATACGCAGTATTTT
TRBJ2-3 13 TRBV7-8 - - CASSWEVTDTQYF TGTGCCAGCAGCTGGGAAGTCACAGATACGCAGTATTTT
TRBJ2-1 14 TRBV7-9 - - CASSRVGRENEQFF TGTGCCAGCAGCCGAGTTGGACGGGAGAATGAGCAGTTCTTC
TRBJ2-7 14 TRBV27 - - CASSSSRGTFEQYF TGTGCCAGCAGTTCTAGCCGGGGGACTTTCGAGCAGTACTTC
TRBJ2-5 13 TRBV29-1 once TRBD1 CSVPKGAVETQYF TGCAGCGTTCCCAAGGGGGCTGTAGAGACCCAGTACTTC
TRBJ2-7 14 TRBV27 - - CASSLSGGSYEQYF TGTGCCAGCAGTTTATCAGGGGGGTCCTACGAGCAGTACTTC
TRBJ1-2 14 TRBV6-6 - TRBD1 CASSLYRGSDGYTF TGTGCCAGCAGTTTATACAGGGGGTCGGATGGCTACACCTTC
TRBJ2-7 12 TRBV5-6 - - CASSSVEYEQYF TGTGCCAGCAGCTCGGTTGAATACGAGCAGTACTTC
TRBJ1-2 11 TRBV29-1 - TRBD1 CSVKDRDRYTF TGCAGCGTTAAAGACAGGGATCGCTACACCTTC
TRBJ1-1 13 TRBV30 few - CAWSENRNTEAFF TGTGCCTGGAGTGAAAATCGGAACACTGAAGCTTTCTTT
TRBJ2-5 15 TRBV7-6 - TRBD1 CASSPRDRGRETQYF TGTGCCAGCAGCCCACGGGACAGGGGAAGAGAGACCCAGTACTTC
TRBJ2-1 13 TRBV30 - - CAWSVAVNNEQFF TGTGCCTGGAGTGTAGCGGTAAACAATGAGCAGTTCTTC
TRBJ2-5 12 TRBV25-1 - TRBD2 CASTAGGETQYF TGTGCCAGCACCGCGGGGGGTGAGACCCAGTACTTC
TRBJ1-2 13 TRBV30 - - CAWSIPGQVGYTF TGTGCCTGGAGTATCCCAGGCCAGGTTGGCTACACCTTC
TRBJ2-1 13 TRBV19 - - CATRQQAYNEQFF TGTGCCACCAGGCAACAGGCCTACAATGAGCAGTTCTTC
TRBJ1-6 18 TRBV4-3 - - CASSQDPGESSYNSPLHF TGCGCCAGCAGCCAAGATCCTGGGGAGAGCTCCTATAATTCACCCCTCCACTTT
TRBJ2-3 16 TRBV13 few TRBD2 CASSFATGGSTDTQYF TGTGCCAGCAGCTTTGCGACGGGAGGAAGCACAGATACGCAGTATTTT
TRBJ1-3 12 TRBV29-1 - - CSVESVGNTIYF TGCAGCGTTGAATCGGTGGGAAACACCATATATTTT
TRBJ2-6 15 TRBV5-6 - - CASSFAGFGANVLTF TGTGCCAGCAGCTTCGCCGGTTTTGGGGCCAACGTCCTGACTTTC
TRBJ2-1 13 TRBV6-5 - - CASNRVRANEQFF TGTGCCAGCAACAGAGTACGGGCGAATGAGCAGTTCTTC
TRBJ2-3 14 TRBV6-5 - - CASSYSGAIDTQYF TGTGCCAGCAGTTACTCGGGGGCCATAGATACGCAGTATTTT
TRBJ2-3 16 TRBV7-8 - TRBD2 CASSLEGGGGPDTQYF TGTGCCAGCAGCTTAGAAGGCGGCGGGGGGCCAGATACGCAGTATTTT
TRBJ1-2 12 TRBV7-9 - - CASSLAGNGYTF TGTGCCAGCAGCTTAGCGGGAAATGGCTACACCTTC
TRBJ1-2 16 TRBV6-1 - - CASSEFGSGNPMGYTF TGTGCCAGCAGTGAATTCGGCAGCGGCAACCCCATGGGCTACACCTTC
TRBJ2-3 15 TRBV2 - - CASSPSNIRADTQYF TGTGCCAGCAGTCCATCAAACATCAGAGCAGATACGCAGTATTTT
TRBJ1-5 14 TRBV23-1 - - CASSQMRILWPQHF TGCGCCAGCAGTCAAATGCGCATACTATGGCCCCAGCATTTT
TRBJ1-1 17 TRBV27 - - CASSYHQNHEENTEAFF TGTGCCAGCAGTTACCACCAGAATCATGAGGAGAACACTGAAGCTTTCTTT
TRBJ1-5 16 TRBV10-2 - - CASSESPGNSNQPQHF TGCGCCAGCAGTGAGTCGCCAGGCAATAGCAATCAGCCCCAGCATTTT
TRBJ2-1 16 TRBV5-6 - TRBD1 CASSSDRVHLDNEQFF TGTGCCAGCAGCAGCGACAGGGTCCACCTAGACAATGAGCAGTTCTTC
TRBJ1-1 13 TRBV5-6 few - CASSSTTNTEAFF TGTGCCAGCAGCTCGACAACGAACACTGAAGCTTTCTTT
TRBJ2-7 12 TRBV27 - - CASSPFGAEQYF TGTGCCAGCAGCCCGTTCGGGGCCGAGCAGTACTTC
TRBJ1-2 11 TRBV30 - - CASTGIYGYTF TGTGCCTCGACAGGAATCTATGGCTACACCTTC
TRBJ1-2 15 TRBV29-1 few TRBD1 CSVEDPDRVSRGYTF TGCAGCGTTGAAGATCCGGACAGGGTCTCGCGGGGCTACACCTTC
TRBJ1-1 15 TRBV4-1 - - CASSPRSTPTGGAFF TGCGCCAGCAGCCCGAGGTCAACTCCTACCGGAGGAGCTTTCTTT
TRBJ2-3 17 TRBV10-2 - TRBD1 CASSDTEGQGSTDTQYF TGCGCCAGCAGTGATACCGAGGGACAGGGTAGCACAGATACGCAGTATTTT
TRBJ2-7 13 TRBV7-9 few - CASSLPEDYEQYF TGTGCCAGCAGCTTACCCGAGGACTACGAGCAGTACTTC
TRBJ1-5 15 TRBV6-6 - TRBD1 CASYPRTGANQPQHF TGTGCCAGCTACCCTCGGACAGGGGCCAATCAGCCCCAGCATTTT